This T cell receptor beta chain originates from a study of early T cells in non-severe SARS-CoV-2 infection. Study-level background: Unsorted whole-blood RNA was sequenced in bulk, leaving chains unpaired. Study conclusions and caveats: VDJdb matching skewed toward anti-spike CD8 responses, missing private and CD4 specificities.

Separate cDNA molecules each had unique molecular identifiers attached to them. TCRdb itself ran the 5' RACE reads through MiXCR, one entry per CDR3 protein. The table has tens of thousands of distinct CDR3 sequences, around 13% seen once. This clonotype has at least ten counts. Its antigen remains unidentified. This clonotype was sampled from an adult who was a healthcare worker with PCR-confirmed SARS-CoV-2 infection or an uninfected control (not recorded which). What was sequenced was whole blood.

CDR3 sequence: CASSDSGLAGTGELFF. CDR3 coding DNA: TGTGCCAGCAGTGACTCGGGACTAGCGGGCACCGGGGAGCTGTTTTTT. The V call is TRBV6-4, the J call TRBJ2-2; 12 bases agree with TRBD2. This CDR3 contains 16 residues. In germline, CDR1 is MRHNA, CDR2 SNTAGT. J lost 4 bases, V lost 0 bases, and 0 bases had no gene match.